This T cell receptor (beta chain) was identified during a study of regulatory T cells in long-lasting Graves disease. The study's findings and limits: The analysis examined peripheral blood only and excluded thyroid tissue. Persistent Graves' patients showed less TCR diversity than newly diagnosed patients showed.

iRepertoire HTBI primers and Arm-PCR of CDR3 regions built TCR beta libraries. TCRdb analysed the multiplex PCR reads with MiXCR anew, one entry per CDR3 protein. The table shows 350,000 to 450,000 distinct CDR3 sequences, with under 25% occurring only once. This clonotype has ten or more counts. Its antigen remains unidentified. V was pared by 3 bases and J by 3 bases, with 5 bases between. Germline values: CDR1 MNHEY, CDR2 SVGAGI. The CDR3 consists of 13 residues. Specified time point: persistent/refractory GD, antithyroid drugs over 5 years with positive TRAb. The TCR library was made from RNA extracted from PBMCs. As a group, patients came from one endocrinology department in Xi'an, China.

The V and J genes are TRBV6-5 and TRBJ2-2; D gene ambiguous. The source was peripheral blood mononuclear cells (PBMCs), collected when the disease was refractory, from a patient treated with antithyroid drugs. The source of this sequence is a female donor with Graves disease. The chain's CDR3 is CASSYVDTGELFF. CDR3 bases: TGTGCCAGCAGTTATGTGGACACCGGGGAGCTGTTTTTT.